This T cell receptor beta chain was sequenced in a study of memory CD4+ T cells and cytomegalovirus serostatus. The repertoire was sequenced with immunoSEQ multiplex PCR; TCRdb's copy has only in-frame clones and lacks some. Counted here are some 26,000 clones, 70% to 80% occurring once; the ten biggest clones make up less than 1.3%. The sort gate was single viable CD3+CD4+CD8-CD45RO+ cells for memory CD4+ T cells. V was trimmed by 3 bases and J by 9 bases, leaving 10 bases between them. This CDR3 has 12 residues. Germline V gene lookup returns CDR1 SGHRS and CDR2 YFSETQ. This chain joins TRBV5-1 and TRBJ2-1; D gene unclear. Sequenced material: memory CD4+ T cells from blood. This receptor was obtained from an adult in good health and CMV-seronegative. The CDR3 reads CASSSQVGEQFF. DNA of the CDR3: TGCGCCAGCAGCTCCCAAGTGGGTGAGCAGTTCTTC.